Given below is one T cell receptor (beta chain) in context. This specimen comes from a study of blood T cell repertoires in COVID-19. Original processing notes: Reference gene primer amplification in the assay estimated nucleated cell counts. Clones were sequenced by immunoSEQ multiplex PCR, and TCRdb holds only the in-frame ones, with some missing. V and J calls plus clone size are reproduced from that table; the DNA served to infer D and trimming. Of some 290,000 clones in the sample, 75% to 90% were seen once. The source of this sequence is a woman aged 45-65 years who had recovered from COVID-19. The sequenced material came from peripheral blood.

The CDR3 is CASSRLRGTYEQYF. As DNA, the CDR3 is TGTGCCAGCAGCCGGTTGAGGGGGACGTACGAGCAGTACTTC. The chain carries TRBV6-2 or TRBV6-3 and TRBJ2-7, with D possibly being TRBD1 (6 bases). V was clipped by 6 bases and J by 4 bases, with 16 bases between them. CDR1 is MNHEY and CDR2 is SVGEGT in the germline V gene. The CDR3 length is 14 residues.